This T cell receptor (beta chain) derives from a study of cytomegalovirus exposure and HLA in healthy donors. The study ran its PCR with 60 Vbeta and 13 Jbeta primers. Measured with immunoSEQ multiplex PCR; TCRdb has only the in-frame clones, and not every one. The top ten hold approximately 10% of the sample, which has 90,000 to 150,000 clones, over 70% seen once. Germline values: CDR1 SGHVS, CDR2 FNYEAQ. Germline trimming cut 5 bases from V and 5 bases from J; bases unmatched to any gene: 8. This CDR3 is 14 amino acids long. The sample consisted of PBMCs. The J gene is TRBJ1-1, the V gene TRBV7-6; the match to TRBD1 covers 7 bases. The source is a woman in her fifties or sixties in good health and CMV-seropositive. CDR3 sequence (DNA): TGTGCCAGCAGCCCGGAAATACAGGGGACTGAAGCTTTCTTT. This codes for CASSPEIQGTEAFF.